This T cell receptor beta chain was found in a study of blood T cell repertoires in COVID-19. Per the germline V gene, CDR1 is DFQATT and CDR2 is SNEGSKA (reference sequence). The trim removed 3 bases at V and 14 bases at J, leaving 12 bases unmatched. This CDR3 contains 14 residues. Across fewer than 25 US areas, participants ranged in age from roughly 18 to 95 years. Which cohort a participant joined came from the clinical history participants gave. Resolution of symptoms, clearance, or two negative PCRs was present in recovered Cohort 3 donors. Under the authors' procedure: Estimates of nucleated cell counts were drawn from the amplification of reference gene primers. The method was immunoSEQ multiplex PCR; TCRdb's version includes in-frame clones alone and lacks a portion of them. The V and J calls and clone size are taken from that table; D and trimming were inferred from the DNA. The sample holds 450,000 to 500,000 clones, approximately 86% seen once.

Sample: PBMCs or T cells enriched from blood (not recorded which). This sequence was found in a woman in her sixties who had recovered from COVID-19. V gene TRBV20-1 combines with J gene TRBJ1-6, with 8 positions matching TRBD1. This CDR3 reads CSASLDRAAGALHF. CDR3 in DNA: TGCAGTGCTAGTTTGGACAGGGCGGCGGGGGCCCTCCACTTT.